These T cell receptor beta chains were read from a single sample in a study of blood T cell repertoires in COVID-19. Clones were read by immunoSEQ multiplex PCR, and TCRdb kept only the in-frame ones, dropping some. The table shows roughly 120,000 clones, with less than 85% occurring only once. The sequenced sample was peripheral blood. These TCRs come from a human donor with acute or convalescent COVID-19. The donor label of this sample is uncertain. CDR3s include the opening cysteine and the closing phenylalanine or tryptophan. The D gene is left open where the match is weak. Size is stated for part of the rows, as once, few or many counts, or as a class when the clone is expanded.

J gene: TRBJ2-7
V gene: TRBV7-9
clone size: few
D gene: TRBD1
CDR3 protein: CASSPPSAGGPREQYF
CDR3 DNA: TGTGCCAGCAGCCCACCCTCGGCAGGGGGTCCTCGCGAGCAGTACTTC

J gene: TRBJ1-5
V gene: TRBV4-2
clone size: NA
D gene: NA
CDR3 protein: CASGGAGTVGSQPQHF
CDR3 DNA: TGTGCCAGCGGCGGGGCAGGGACGGTGGGGTCTCAGCCCCAGCATTTT

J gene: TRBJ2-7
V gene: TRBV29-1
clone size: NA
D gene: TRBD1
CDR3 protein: CSTWDRGSEQYF
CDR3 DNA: TGCAGCACCTGGGACAGGGGGTCCGAGCAGTACTTC

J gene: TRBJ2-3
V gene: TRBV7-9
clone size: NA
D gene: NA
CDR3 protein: CASRPPDSRVTDTQYF
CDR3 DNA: TGTGCCAGCAGGCCCCCGGACAGTAGGGTCACAGATACGCAGTATTTT

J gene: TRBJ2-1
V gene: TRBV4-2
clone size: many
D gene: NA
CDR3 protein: CASSQDPWVARYNEQFF
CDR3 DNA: TGTGCCAGCAGCCAAGATCCCTGGGTAGCCCGATACAATGAGCAGTTCTTC

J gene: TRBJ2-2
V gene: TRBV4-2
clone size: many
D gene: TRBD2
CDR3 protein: CASSQESWGLAPFANTGELFF
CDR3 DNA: TGTGCCAGCAGCCAAGAGAGTTGGGGACTAGCCCCGTTCGCGAACACCGGGGAGCTGTTTTTT

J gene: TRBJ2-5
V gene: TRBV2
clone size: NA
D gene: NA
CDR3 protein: CATSGLEGETQYF
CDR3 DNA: TGTGCCACCAGTGGCCTGGAGGGGGAGACCCAGTACTTC

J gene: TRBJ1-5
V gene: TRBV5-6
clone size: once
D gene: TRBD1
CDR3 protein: CASSRNRGTTRSGQPQHF
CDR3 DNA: TGTGCCAGCAGTCGAAACAGGGGAACCACAAGGTCCGGTCAGCCCCAGCATTTT

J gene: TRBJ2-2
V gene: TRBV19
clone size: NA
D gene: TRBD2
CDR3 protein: CASSIGGGGANTGELFF
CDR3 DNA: TGTGCCAGTAGTATCGGCGGCGGGGGGGCGAACACCGGGGAGCTGTTTTTT

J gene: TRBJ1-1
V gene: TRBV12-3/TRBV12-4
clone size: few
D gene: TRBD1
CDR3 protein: CASRQGVKAFF
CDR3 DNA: TGTGCCAGCAGACAGGGGGTTAAAGCTTTCTTT

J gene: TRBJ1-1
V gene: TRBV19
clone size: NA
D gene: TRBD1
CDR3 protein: CASSRDREGTEAFF
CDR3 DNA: TGTGCCAGTAGCCGGGACAGGGAAGGCACTGAAGCTTTCTTT

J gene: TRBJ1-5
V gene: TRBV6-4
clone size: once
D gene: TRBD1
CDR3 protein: CASLLGTGGEHGQPQHF
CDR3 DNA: TGTGCCAGCCTCCTTGGGACAGGGGGCGAACATGGTCAGCCCCAGCATTTT

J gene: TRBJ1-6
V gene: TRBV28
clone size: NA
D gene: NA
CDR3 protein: CASLRRGSYNSPLHF
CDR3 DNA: TGTGCCAGCCTTAGGCGAGGCTCCTATAATTCACCCCTCCACTTT

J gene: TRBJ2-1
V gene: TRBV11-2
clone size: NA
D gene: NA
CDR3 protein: CASKGQMFTFNEQFF
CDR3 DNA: TGTGCCAGCAAAGGACAGATGTTTACCTTCAATGAGCAGTTCTTC

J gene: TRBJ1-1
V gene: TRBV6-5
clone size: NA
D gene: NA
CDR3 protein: CASSYSRVVSTEAFF
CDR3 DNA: TGTGCCAGCAGTTACTCGAGGGTGGTCAGCACTGAAGCTTTCTTT

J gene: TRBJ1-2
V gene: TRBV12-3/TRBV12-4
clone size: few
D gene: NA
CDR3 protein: CASSLTAYGYTF
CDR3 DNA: TGTGCCAGCAGTTTGACAGCTTATGGCTACACCTTC

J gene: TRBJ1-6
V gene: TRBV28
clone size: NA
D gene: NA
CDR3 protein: CASSLFQGASYNSPLHF
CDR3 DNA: TGTGCCAGCAGTTTATTTCAGGGTGCGAGCTATAATTCACCCCTCCACTTT

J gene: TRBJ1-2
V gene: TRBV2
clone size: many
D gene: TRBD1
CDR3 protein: CASSETGGASYGYTF
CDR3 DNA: TGTGCCAGCAGTGAAACAGGGGGCGCGAGCTATGGCTACACCTTC

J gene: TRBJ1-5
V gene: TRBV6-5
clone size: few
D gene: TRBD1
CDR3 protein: CASSYIGQGDQPQHF
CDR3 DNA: TGTGCCAGCAGTTACATCGGGCAGGGGGATCAGCCCCAGCATTTT

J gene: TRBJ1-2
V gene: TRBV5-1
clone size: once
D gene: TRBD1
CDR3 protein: CASSPRGLGGYTF
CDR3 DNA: TGCGCCAGCAGCCCCAGGGGGCTGGGTGGCTACACCTTC

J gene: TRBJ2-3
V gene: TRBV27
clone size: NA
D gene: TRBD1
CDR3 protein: CASSLRQGLTSTDTQYF
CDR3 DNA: TGTGCCAGCAGTCTACGACAGGGGTTAACTAGCACAGATACGCAGTATTTT